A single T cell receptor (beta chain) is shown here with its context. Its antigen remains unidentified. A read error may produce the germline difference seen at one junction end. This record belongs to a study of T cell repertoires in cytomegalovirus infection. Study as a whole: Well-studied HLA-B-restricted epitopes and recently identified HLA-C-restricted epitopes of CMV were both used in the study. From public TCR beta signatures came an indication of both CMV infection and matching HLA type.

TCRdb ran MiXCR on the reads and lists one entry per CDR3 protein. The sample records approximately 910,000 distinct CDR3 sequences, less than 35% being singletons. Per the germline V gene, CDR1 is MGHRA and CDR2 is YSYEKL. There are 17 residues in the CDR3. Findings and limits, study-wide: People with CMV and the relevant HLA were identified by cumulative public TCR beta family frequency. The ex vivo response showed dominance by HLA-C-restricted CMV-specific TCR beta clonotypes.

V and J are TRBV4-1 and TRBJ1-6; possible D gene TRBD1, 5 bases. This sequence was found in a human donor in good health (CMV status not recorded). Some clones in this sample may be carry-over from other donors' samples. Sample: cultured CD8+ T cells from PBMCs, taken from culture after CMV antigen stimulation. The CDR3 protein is CASSQDMGQGYNSPLHF. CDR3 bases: TGTGCCAGCAGCCAAGATATGGGGCAGGGCTATAATTCACCCCTCCACTTT.